Given below is one T cell receptor (beta chain) in context. The antigen remains undetermined. The data were obtained in a study of PD-1 blockade in classical Hodgkin lymphoma. The overall study: Intravenous infusions of nivolumab 3 mg/kg reached patients every 2 weeks.

Assay: immunoSEQ multiplex PCR; the TCRdb copy retains only in-frame clones and omits some. Of approximately 150,000 clones listed, nearly 80% are singletons. Each of the patients experienced relapse following autologous stem cell transplantation, and their brentuximab vedotin exposure differed. The study recorded best responses of complete response, partial response or progressive disease. The germline CDR1 and CDR2 sequences are MNHNY and SVGAGI (reference sequence). Deletions cut 2 bases from V and 1 base from J, with 10 bases between. The CDR3 totals 15 residues. Findings and caveats of the study: Exclusion was applied to patients who started nivolumab under 1 year after ASCT. Newly diagnosed patients had baseline TCR diversity that was reportedly lower than that of healthy donors.

This chain links TRBV6-6 with TRBJ2-3, with D possibly being TRBD2 (5 bases). The sequenced sample was peripheral blood mononuclear cells (PBMCs), obtained before the second cycle of nivolumab. The origin of this receptor is a human donor with classical Hodgkin lymphoma. The CDR3: CASSYGLGGTDTQYF. The DNA for the CDR3 is TGTGCCAGCAGTTACGGACTTGGGGGCACAGATACGCAGTATTTT.